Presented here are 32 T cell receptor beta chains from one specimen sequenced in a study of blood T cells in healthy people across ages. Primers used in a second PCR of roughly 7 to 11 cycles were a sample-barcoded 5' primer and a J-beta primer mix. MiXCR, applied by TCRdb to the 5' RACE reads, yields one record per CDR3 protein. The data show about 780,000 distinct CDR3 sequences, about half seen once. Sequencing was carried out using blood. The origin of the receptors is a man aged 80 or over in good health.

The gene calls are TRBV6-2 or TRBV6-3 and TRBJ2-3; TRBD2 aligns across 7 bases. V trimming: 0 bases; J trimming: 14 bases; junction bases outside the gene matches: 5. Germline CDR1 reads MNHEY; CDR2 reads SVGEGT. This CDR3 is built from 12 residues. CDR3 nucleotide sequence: TGTGCCAGCAGTTACTCAACTAGCGACCGGTATTTT. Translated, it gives CASSYSTSDRYF.

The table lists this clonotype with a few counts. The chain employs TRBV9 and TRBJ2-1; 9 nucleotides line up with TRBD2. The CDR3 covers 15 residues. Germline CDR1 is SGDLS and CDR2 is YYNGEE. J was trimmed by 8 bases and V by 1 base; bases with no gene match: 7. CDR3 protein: CASSVSSGTVDEQFF. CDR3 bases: TGTGCCAGCAGCGTATCTAGCGGGACTGTCGATGAGCAGTTCTTC.

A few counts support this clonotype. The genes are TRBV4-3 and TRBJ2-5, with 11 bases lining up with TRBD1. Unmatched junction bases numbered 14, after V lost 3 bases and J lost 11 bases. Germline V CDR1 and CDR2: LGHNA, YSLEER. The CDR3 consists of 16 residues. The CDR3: CASSHGTGGIIDEQYF. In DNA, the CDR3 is TGCGCCAGCAGCCATGGGACAGGGGGTATTATAGATGAGCAGTACTTC.

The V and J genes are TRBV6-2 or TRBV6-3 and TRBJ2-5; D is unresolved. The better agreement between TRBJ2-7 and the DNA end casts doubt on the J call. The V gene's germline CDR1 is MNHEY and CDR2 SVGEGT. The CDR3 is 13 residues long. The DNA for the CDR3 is TGTGCCAGCAGTGCCGGCAGTACCTACGAGCAGTACTTC. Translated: CASSAGSTYEQYF.

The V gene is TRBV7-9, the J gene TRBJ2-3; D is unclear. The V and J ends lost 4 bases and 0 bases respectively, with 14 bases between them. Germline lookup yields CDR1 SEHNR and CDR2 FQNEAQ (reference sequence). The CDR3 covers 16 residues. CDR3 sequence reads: CASSSSELKSTDTQYF. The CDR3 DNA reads TGTGCCAGCAGCTCGTCGGAACTCAAGAGCACAGATACGCAGTATTTT.

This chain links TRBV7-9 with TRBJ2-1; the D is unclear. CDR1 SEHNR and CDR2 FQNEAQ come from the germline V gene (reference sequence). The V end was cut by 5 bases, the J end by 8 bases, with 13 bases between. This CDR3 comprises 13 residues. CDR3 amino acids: CASSDPLADEQFF. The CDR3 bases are TGTGCCAGCAGCGACCCGCTTGCCGATGAGCAGTTCTTC.

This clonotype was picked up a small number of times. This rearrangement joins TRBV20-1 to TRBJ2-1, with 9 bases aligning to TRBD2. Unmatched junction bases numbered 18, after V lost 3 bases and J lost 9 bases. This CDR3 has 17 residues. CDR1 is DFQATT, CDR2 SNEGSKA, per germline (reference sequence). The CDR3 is CSASAYRTGTSPSEQFF. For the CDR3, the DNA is TGCAGTGCTAGTGCGTATCGTACCGGGACTAGCCCCTCTGAGCAGTTCTTC.

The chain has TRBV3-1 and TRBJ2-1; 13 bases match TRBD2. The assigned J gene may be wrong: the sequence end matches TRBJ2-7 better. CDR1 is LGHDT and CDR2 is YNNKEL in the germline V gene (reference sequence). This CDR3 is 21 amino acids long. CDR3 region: CASSQRRWTSGGHSSYNEQYF. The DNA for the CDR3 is TGTGCCAGCAGCCAACGGAGGTGGACTAGCGGGGGACACAGCTCCTACAATGAGCAGTACTTC.

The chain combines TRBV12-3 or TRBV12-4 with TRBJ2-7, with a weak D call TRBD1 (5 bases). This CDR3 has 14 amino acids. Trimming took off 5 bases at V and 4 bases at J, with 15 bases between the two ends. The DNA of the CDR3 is TGTGCCAGCAGTCCCGCGAGGACACCTTACGAGCAGTACTTC. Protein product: CASSPARTPYEQYF.

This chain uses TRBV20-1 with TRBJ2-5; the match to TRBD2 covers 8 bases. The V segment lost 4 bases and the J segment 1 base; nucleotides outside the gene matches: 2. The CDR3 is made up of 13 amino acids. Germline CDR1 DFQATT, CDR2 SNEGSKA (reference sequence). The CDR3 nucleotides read TGCAGTGCTACTACTAGCGGCCAAGAGACCCAGTACTTC. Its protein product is CSATTSGQETQYF.

CDR3 bases: TGCGCCAGCAGCTTGGTTGGGACAGGGGGCAGGGAGCAGTACTTC. Amino acids: CASSLVGTGGREQYF. The chain links TRBV5-1 to TRBJ2-5, with 12 bases lining up with TRBD1. The ends lost 0 bases at V and 11 bases at J; junction bases unmatched: 8. Germline assignment: CDR1 SGHRS and CDR2 YFSETQ. The CDR3 runs 15 residues.

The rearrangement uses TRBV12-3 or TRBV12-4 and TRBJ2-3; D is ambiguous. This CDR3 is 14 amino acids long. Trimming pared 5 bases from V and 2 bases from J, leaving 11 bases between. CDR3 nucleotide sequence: TGTGCCAGCAGTCTGGCGCTATACACAGATACGCAGTATTTT. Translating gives CASSLALYTDTQYF.

The CDR3 nucleotides read TGCAGTGCCCCCGAACGAAGGGACTACAATGAGCAGTTCTTC. As protein: CSAPERRDYNEQFF. The rearrangement links TRBV20-1 to TRBJ2-1; D not resolved. The germline CDR1 and CDR2 sequences are DFQATT and SNEGSKA (reference sequence). CDR3 length equals 14 residues. Trimming removed 6 bases at V and 3 bases at J, with 15 bases between.

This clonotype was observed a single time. DNA of the CDR3: TGTGCCAGCAGCTTAGTAGGTGGTACAAGGCCCCACTACACAGATACGCAGTATTTT. Protein sequence: CASSLVGGTRPHYTDTQYF. The chain carries TRBV7-9 and TRBJ2-3; D remains ambiguous. This CDR3 comprises 19 residues. Germline V CDR1 and CDR2: SEHNR, FQNEAQ (reference sequence). Deletions cut 1 base from V and 2 bases from J, with 22 bases between.

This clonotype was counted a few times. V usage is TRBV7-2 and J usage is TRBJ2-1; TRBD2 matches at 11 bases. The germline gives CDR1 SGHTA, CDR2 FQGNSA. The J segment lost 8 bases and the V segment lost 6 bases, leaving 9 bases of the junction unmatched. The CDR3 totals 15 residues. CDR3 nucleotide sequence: TGTGCCAGCAGACTCACTAGCGGGAGTTCTGATGAGCAGTTCTTC. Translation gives CASRLTSGSSDEQFF.

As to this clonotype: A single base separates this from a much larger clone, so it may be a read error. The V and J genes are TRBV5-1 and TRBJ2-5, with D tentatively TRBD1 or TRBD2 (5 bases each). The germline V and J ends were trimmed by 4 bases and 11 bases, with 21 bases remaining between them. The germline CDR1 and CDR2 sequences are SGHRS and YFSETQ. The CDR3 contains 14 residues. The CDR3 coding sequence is TGCGCCAGCAGCCTGAGGGCCACAGGAATTGAGCAGTACTTC. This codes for CASSLRATGIEQYF.

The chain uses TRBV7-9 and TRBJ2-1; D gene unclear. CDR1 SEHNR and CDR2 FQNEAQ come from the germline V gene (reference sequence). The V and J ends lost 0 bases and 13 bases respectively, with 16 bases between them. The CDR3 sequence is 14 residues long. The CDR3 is CASSLALEVETQFF. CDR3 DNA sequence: TGTGCCAGCAGCTTAGCGCTCGAGGTAGAGACCCAGTTCTTC.

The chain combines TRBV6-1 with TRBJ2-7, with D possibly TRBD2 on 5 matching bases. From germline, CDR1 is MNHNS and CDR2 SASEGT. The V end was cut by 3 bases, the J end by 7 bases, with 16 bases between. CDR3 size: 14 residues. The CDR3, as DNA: TGTGCCAGCAGTGAGGGTCTCCGTCGCGGGGAGCAGTACTTC. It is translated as CASSEGLRRGEQYF.

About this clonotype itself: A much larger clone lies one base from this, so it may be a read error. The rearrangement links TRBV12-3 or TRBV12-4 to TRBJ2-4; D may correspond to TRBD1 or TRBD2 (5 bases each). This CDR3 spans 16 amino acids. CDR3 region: CAGSLVPGTAKNIQYF. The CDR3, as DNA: TGTGCCGGCAGTTTAGTTCCTGGGACAGCCAAAAACATTCAGTACTTC.

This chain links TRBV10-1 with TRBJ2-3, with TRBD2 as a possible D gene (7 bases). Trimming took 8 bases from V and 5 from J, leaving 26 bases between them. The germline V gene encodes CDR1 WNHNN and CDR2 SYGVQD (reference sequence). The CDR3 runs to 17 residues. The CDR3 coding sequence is TGCGCCAGCTCCCAACGTCGGGGGGCCGGAGCTCAAGATACGCAGTATTTT. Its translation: CASSQRRGAGAQDTQYF.

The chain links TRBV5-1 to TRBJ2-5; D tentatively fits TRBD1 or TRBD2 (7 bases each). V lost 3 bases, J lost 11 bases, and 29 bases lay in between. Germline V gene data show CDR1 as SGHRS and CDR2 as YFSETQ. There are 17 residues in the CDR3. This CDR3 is CASSWGPDGEGANEQYF. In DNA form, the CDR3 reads TGCGCCAGCAGCTGGGGGCCCGACGGGGAGGGGGCCAATGAGCAGTACTTC.

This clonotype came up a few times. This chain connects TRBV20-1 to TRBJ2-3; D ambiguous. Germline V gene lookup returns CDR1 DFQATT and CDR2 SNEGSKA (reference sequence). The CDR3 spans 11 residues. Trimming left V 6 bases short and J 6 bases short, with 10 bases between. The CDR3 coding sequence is TGCAGTGCGCGGATCGGGGATACGCAGTATTTT. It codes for CSARIGDTQYF.

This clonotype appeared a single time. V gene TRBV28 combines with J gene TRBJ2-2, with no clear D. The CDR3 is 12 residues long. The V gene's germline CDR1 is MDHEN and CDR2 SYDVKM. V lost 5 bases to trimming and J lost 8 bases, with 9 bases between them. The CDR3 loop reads CASSTVKGELFF. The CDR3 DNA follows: TGTGCCAGCAGTACCGTAAAGGGGGAGCTGTTTTTT.

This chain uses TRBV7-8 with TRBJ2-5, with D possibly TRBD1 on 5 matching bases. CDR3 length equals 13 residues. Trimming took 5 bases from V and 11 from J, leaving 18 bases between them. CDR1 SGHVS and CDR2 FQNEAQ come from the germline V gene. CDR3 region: CASSLQRQGEQYF. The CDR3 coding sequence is TGTGCCAGCAGCCTCCAGCGTCAGGGTGAGCAGTACTTC.

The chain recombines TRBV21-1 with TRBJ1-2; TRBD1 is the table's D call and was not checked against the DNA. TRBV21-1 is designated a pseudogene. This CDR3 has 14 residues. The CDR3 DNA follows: TGTGCCAGCAGCACAGGACAGGGAGTTAATGGCTACACCTTC. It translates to CASSTGQGVNGYTF.

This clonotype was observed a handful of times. The CDR3 DNA is TGCGCCAGCAGCCAAGGAGTGGGGCAAGAGACCCAGTACTTC. Translating it yields CASSQGVGQETQYF. The V gene is TRBV4-3, the J gene TRBJ2-5; D is unclear. Germline CDR1 reads LGHNA; CDR2 reads YSLEER. The length of the CDR3 is 14 residues. Between the trimmed V and J ends, which lost 1 base and 2 bases, there was a span of 8 bases.

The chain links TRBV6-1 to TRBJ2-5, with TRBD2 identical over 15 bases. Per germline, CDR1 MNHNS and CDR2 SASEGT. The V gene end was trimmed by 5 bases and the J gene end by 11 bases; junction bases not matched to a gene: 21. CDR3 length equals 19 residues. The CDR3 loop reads CASSHAGGGLAGGRNEQYF. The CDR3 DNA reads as TGTGCCAGCAGTCATGCCGGGGGGGGACTAGCGGGAGGTCGCAATGAGCAGTACTTC.

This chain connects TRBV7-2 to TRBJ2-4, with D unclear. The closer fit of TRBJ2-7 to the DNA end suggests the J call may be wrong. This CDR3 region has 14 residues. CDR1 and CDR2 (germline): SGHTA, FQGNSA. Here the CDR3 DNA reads TGTGCCAGCAGCTTAGCGCTCCTCGGCTACGAGCAGTACTTC. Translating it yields CASSLALLGYEQYF.

The CDR3 sequence: CASSRDSPKTQYF. CDR3 bases: TGTGCCAGCAGTAGGGACTCCCCGAAGACCCAGTACTTC. The chain employs TRBV7-2 and TRBJ2-5, with D perhaps TRBD2 (6 bases). The CDR3 is 13 residues long. Per the germline V gene, CDR1 is SGHTA and CDR2 is FQGNSA. With 6 bases removed from V and 6 bases from J, the gap between germline ends came to 14 bases. Full variable domain (outside the CDR3, taken from reference TRBV7-2 and TRBJ2-5): GAGVSQSPSNKVTEKGKDVELRCDPISGHTALYWYRQSLGQGLEFLIYFQGNSAPDKSGLPSDRFSAERTGGSVSTLTIQRTQQEDSAVYLCASSRDSPKTQYFGPGTRLLVL.

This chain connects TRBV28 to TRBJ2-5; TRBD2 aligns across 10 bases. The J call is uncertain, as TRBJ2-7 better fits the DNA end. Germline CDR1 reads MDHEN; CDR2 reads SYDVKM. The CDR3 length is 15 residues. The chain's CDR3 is CASSLSGRALPEQYF. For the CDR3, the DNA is TGTGCCAGCAGTTTAAGCGGGAGGGCCTTGCCCGAGCAGTACTTC.

The chain's CDR3 is CASRPLVRKETQYF. The CDR3 DNA sequence: TGTGCCAGCAGGCCTTTAGTCAGAAAAGAGACCCAGTACTTC. V is TRBV28 and J is TRBJ2-4; D remains unclear. The DNA end favors TRBJ2-5, so the J call may be wrong. The germline CDR1 and CDR2 sequences are MDHEN and SYDVKM. The length of the CDR3 is 14 residues.

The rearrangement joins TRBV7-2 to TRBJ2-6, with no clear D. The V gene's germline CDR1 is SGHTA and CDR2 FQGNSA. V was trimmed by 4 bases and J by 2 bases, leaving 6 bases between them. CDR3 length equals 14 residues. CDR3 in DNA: TGTGCCAGCAGCTCGCCTGCTGGGGCCAACGTCCTGACTTTC. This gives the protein CASSSPAGANVLTF.